This T cell receptor beta chain was identified during a study of T cell changes during pregnancy in multiple sclerosis (dated by TCRdb to about 2019). General notes on the study: In women with multiple sclerosis, the researchers looked at how the T cell repertoire shifted as pregnancy progressed.

The germline V gene encodes CDR1 SGDLS and CDR2 YYNGEE. V loses 0 bases at its end and J loses 6 bases; junction bases beyond the gene matches: 5. The CDR3 goes from the cysteine to the phenylalanine over 15 residues. Kept here is only the CDR3 DNA, which spans 45 bases and is read in frame from base 1. The library was made by the immunoSEQ multiplex PCR assay. TCRdb retrieved this table from immuneACCESS and kept in-frame rearrangements only. Not all clones are present; in checked studies, unresolved V genes account for under half, and no reason is known for the remainder. This sample comprises tens of thousands of clones, roughly 87% of them detected only once. In total, the top ten clones hold 0.45% to 0.65% of the sample. As to this clone: This clone's antigen is unknown. The sample holds no much larger clone one base away, and base qualities are not on file.

This TCR was recovered from a female donor with multiple sclerosis, enrolled in a pregnancy study. Sequencing was performed on CD4+ T cells from peripheral blood mononuclear cells, taken in the first trimester of pregnancy. The rearrangement joined TRBV9 to TRBJ2-7; 11 bases in between match TRBD1. The DNA is TGTGCCAGCAGCGTAGAGTTGGGGACAGGGGGCGAGCAGTACTTC. Its protein product is CASSVELGTGGEQYF.